This T cell receptor (beta chain) derives from a study of blood T cell repertoires in COVID-19. Study-level background: Samples of COVID-19 (acute and convalescent) were obtained from the United States, Italy and Spain.

The V gene lost 6 bases and the J gene lost 4 bases, with 10 bases spanning the gap. Per germline, CDR1 ENHRY and CDR2 SYGVKD. This CDR3 comprises 13 residues. As processed by the authors: Researchers report that nucleated cell counts were estimated from reference gene primer amplification. Method: immunoSEQ multiplex PCR; TCRdb's copy keeps in-frame clones and lacks some. V, J and clone size are taken as reported in that table, and D and trimming were inferred from the DNA itself. The sample has about 55,000 clones, 65% to 90% seen once; the top ten hold 12%. V usage is TRBV10-3 and J usage is TRBJ2-1; D possibly corresponds to TRBD1 (6 bases). The sequenced sample consisted of peripheral blood. The TCR sequence derives from a human donor in a cohort sampled during active COVID-19. Written as DNA, the CDR3 is TGTGCCATCAGACCTGACAGGTACAATGAGCAGTTCTTC. Encoded protein: CAIRPDRYNEQFF.